This T cell receptor beta chain appears in the sequencing data of a study of T cells in Graves' hyperthyroidism and ophthalmopathy. Whole-study results and caveats: Peripheral blood also featured most of the thyroid clonotypes expanded above 0.001.

V lost 3 bases and J 2 bases, leaving 13 bases between the germline ends. The germline CDR1 and CDR2 sequences are DFQATT and SNEGSKA (reference sequence). CDR3 length: 14 amino acids. Patients showing uncontrolled infection, other autoimmune disease, pregnancy or lactation were ineligible. Diagnosing involved the use of clinical symptoms, serum thyroxine and TRAb, thyroid ultrasound and orbital computed tomography. PBMCs were derived from roughly 10 ml fresh peripheral blood. Amplification of TCR beta CDR3 regions used RNA as the template. HTBI primers were the set used in a first-round RT-PCR of the TCR CDR3. One entry per CDR3 protein, called by TCRdb with MiXCR from the multiplex PCR reads. The sample has more than 500,000 distinct CDR3 sequences, roughly 15% seen once. Only a few counts were recorded for this clonotype. Its specificity is unknown.

The TCR comes from a woman between 25 and 40 years old with Graves' ophthalmopathy. The material sequenced was blood. V usage is TRBV20-1 and J usage is TRBJ2-5; weak D call: TRBD2 (6 bases). The CDR3 coding sequence is TGCAGTGCTAGGCCCGGGACTGCACAAGAGACCCAGTACTTC. Its protein is CSARPGTAQETQYF.